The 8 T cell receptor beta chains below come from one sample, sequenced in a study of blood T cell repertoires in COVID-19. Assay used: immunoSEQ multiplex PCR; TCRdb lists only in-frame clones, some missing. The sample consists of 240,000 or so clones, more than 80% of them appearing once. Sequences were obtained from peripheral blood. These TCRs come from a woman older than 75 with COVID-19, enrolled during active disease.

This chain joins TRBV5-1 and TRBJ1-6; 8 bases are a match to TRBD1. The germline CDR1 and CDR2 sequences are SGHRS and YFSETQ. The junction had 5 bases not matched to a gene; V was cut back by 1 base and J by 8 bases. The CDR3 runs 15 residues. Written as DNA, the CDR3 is TGCGCCAGCAGCTTGTCACAGGGGGTGGATTCACCCCTCCACTTT. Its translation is CASSLSQGVDSPLHF.

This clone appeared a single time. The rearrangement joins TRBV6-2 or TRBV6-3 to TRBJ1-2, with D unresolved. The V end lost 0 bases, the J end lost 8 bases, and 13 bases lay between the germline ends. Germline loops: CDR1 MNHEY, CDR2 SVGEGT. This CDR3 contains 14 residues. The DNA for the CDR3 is TGTGCCAGCAGTTACTCGAGTCTCCCTAGCGGCTACACCTTC. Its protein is CASSYSSLPSGYTF.

The CDR3 reads CASTRRLAGVATDTQYF. CDR3 nucleotides: TGTGCCAGTACTCGAAGACTAGCGGGGGTGGCCACAGATACGCAGTATTTT. J is TRBJ2-3 and V is TRBV19; 12 positions agree with TRBD2. This CDR3 comprises 17 residues. Germline V gene data show CDR1 as LNHDA and CDR2 as SQIVND (reference sequence). V lost 7 bases to trimming and J lost 2 bases; unmatched junction nucleotides: 10.

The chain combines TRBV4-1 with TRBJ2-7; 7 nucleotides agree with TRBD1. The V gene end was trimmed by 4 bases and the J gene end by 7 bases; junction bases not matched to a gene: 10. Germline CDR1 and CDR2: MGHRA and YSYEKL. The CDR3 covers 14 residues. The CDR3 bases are TGCGCCAGCAGCCCCAAGACAGGGCAGCGGGAGCAGTACTTC. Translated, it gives CASSPKTGQREQYF.

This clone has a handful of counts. The CDR3 reads CASSLGAVSAQYF. The CDR3 coding sequence is TGTGCCAGCAGTTTAGGGGCTGTGTCCGCGCAGTATTTT. This sequence joins TRBV28 and TRBJ2-3; the D gene is possibly TRBD1 (5 bases). Deletions cut 2 bases from V and 10 bases from J, with 13 bases between. The CDR3 is made up of 13 amino acids. CDR1 MDHEN and CDR2 SYDVKM come from the germline V gene.

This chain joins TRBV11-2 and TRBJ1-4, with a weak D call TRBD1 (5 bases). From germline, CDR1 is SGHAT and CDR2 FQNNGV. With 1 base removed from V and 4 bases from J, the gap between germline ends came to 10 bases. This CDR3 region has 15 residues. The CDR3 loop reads CASSLGGTLNEKLFF. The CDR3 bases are TGTGCCAGCAGCTTAGGCGGGACCCTTAATGAAAAACTGTTTTTT.

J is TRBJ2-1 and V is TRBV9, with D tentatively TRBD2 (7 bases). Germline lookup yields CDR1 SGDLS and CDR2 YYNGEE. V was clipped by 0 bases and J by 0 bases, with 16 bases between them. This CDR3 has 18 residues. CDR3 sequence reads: CASSVGGGRTPSYNEQFF. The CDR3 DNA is TGTGCCAGCAGCGTAGGGGGGGGGCGGACCCCCTCCTACAATGAGCAGTTCTTC.

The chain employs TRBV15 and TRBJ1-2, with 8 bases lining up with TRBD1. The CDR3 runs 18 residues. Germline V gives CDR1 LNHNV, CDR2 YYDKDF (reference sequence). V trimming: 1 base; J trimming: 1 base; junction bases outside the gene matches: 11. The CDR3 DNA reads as TGTGCCACCAGCAGAGTTGGGGGACAGGCCTATCTTAACTATGGCTACACCTTC. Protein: CATSRVGGQAYLNYGYTF.